The T cell receptor (beta chain) described here comes from a study of T cell changes during pregnancy in multiple sclerosis. The method was immunoSEQ multiplex PCR; TCRdb's version includes in-frame clones alone and lacks a portion of them. The sample has tens of thousands of clones; about nine tenths are singletons. The material was peripheral blood, obtained after pregnancy. This clonotype originated in a female donor in good health, enrolled as a control in a pregnancy study.

CDR3 nucleotide sequence: TGTGCCAGCAGGAGACTAGGGGATGGGGGGGGCGATGAGCAGTTCTTC. Its protein product is CASRRLGDGGGDEQFF. The J gene is TRBJ2-1, the V gene TRBV28; D is possibly TRBD2 (7 bases). The germline V gene encodes CDR1 MDHEN and CDR2 SYDVKM. With 6 bases removed from V and 8 bases from J, the gap between germline ends came to 23 bases. The CDR3 loop spans 16 amino acids.